This T cell receptor beta chain was captured in a study of cytomegalovirus exposure and HLA in healthy donors. Whole-study context: Researchers found that about 82% of almost 400 genotyped donors fell within the Caucasian-associated ancestry cluster.

The CDR3 has 14 residues. Per the germline V gene, CDR1 is MGHRA and CDR2 is YSYEKL. V trimming: 4 bases; J trimming: 3 bases; junction bases outside the gene matches: 6. This clone was counted between two and nine times. 60 Vbeta and 13 Jbeta primers were used in PCR. Sequencing used immunoSEQ multiplex PCR; TCRdb keeps in-frame clones, though not all of them. This sample has approximately 110,000 clones, with 75% to 85% found just once. Source material: PBMCs. The V call is TRBV4-1, the J call TRBJ2-7; TRBD2 matches at 7 bases. The source is a man aged 45-60 years in good health and CMV-seronegative. This CDR3 is CASSPSPGGYEQYV. CDR3 bases: TGCGCCAGCAGCCCGAGCCCGGGGGGCTACGAGCAGTACGTC.